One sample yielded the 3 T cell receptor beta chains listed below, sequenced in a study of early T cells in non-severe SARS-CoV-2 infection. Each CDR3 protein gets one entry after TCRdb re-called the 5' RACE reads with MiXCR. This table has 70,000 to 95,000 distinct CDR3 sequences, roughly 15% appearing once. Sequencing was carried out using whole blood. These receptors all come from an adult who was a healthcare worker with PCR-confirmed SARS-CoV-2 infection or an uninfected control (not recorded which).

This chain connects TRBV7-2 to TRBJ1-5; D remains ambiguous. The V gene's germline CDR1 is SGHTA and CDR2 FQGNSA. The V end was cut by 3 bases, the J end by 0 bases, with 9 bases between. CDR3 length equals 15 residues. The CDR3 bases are TGTGCCAGCAGCTTGGGAGACTATAGCAATCAGCCCCAGCATTTT. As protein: CASSLGDYSNQPQHF.

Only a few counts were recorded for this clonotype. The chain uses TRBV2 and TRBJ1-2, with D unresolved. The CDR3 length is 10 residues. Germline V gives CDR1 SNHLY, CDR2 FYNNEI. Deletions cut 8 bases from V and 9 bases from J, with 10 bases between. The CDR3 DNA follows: TGTGCCAGCGGAATGGGTAGCTACACCTTC. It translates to CASGMGSYTF.

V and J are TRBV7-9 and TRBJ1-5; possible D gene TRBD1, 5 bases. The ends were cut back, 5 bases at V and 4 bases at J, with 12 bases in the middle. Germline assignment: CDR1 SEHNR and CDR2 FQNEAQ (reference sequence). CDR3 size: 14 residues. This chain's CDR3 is CASSGGAGNQPQHF. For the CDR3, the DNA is TGTGCCAGCAGCGGGGGAGCCGGGAATCAGCCCCAGCATTTT.